Listed here are 13 T cell receptor beta chains from one sample, sequenced in a study of T cells after yellow fever vaccination. TCRdb called the 5' RACE reads again in MiXCR, with one record for every CDR3 protein. The table has 300,000 to 350,000 distinct CDR3 sequences, 3.5% to 4.5% seen once. This material consisted of PBMCs, taken 5 days after the yellow fever booster vaccination. These receptors were collected from a man between 18 and 29 years old who received the YFV17D yellow fever vaccine.

This clonotype was detected ten times or more. The V call is TRBV2, the J call TRBJ2-7; 7 bases fit TRBD1. V was clipped by 3 bases and J by 3 bases; unmatched bases: 5. Germline assignment: CDR1 SNHLY and CDR2 FYNNEI. The CDR3 has 14 residues. The CDR3 here is CASSDIGQDYEQYF. The CDR3 coding sequence is TGTGCCAGCAGTGATATTGGACAGGACTACGAGCAGTACTTC.

The table lists this clonotype with many counts. This sequence joins TRBV9 and TRBJ2-2; 7 positions agree with TRBD2. The trim removed 3 bases at V and 1 base at J, leaving 6 bases unmatched. Germline-derived CDR1 and CDR2 are SGDLS and YYNGEE. The CDR3 spans 16 residues. CDR3 protein: CASSARGDRNTGELFF. The CDR3 bases are TGTGCCAGCAGCGCACGGGGGGACCGGAACACCGGGGAGCTGTTTTTT.

This clonotype appeared many times. The chain uses TRBV5-1 and TRBJ2-1; 8 bases match TRBD2. Germline CDR1 reads SGHRS; CDR2 reads YFSETQ. V was pared by 3 bases and J by 6 bases, with 2 bases of the junction left unmatched. This CDR3 region has 13 residues. The CDR3 protein is CASSSGGGNEQFF. The CDR3 DNA is TGCGCCAGCAGCTCGGGAGGGGGCAATGAGCAGTTCTTC.

V and J are TRBV5-1 and TRBJ1-3; D uncertain. Germline V gives CDR1 SGHRS, CDR2 YFSETQ. The CDR3 contains 15 residues. V lost 4 bases and J 0 bases, leaving 11 bases between the germline ends. The CDR3 spells CASSRLPSSGNTIYF. The CDR3 coding sequence is TGCGCCAGCAGCCGCCTACCGAGCTCTGGAAACACCATATATTTT.

This clonotype has just a few counts. This sequence joins TRBV2 and TRBJ2-5, with TRBD2 matching over 7 bases. The CDR3 spans 14 residues. J was trimmed by 5 bases and V by 6 bases; bases with no gene match: 9. Germline V gene sequence: CDR1 SNHLY, CDR2 FYNNEI. The CDR3 protein is CASRPGVGRETQYF. The CDR3 DNA is TGTGCCAGCAGGCCCGGGGTCGGGAGGGAGACCCAGTACTTC. The full variable domain, with the rest looked up from reference TRBV2 and TRBJ2-5, is EPEVTQTPSHQVTQMGQEVILRCVPISNHLYFYWYRQILGQKVEFLVSFYNNEISEKSEIFDDQFSVERPDGSNFTLKIRSTKLEDSAMYFCASRPGVGRETQYFGPGTRLLVL.

This clonotype was detected many times. The V call is TRBV1, the J call TRBJ2-1; the table's D call TRBD2 went unverified against the DNA. TRBV1 counts as a pseudogene. This CDR3 contains 14 residues. In DNA form, the CDR3 reads TGCACCAGCAGCCTGGGGACTCCGGTCGAGGGGCAGTTCTTC. As protein: CTSSLGTPVEGQFF.

The sample holds a few counts of this clonotype. V usage is TRBV6-5 and J usage is TRBJ2-1; 12 bases map to TRBD2. V was clipped by 7 bases and J by 4 bases; unmatched bases: 5. Germline V lookup: CDR1 MNHEY, CDR2 SVGAGI. The CDR3 is made up of 15 amino acids. The CDR3 protein is CASKLAGGSYNEQFF. In DNA, the CDR3 is TGTGCCAGCAAGCTAGCGGGGGGGAGTTACAATGAGCAGTTCTTC.

In this sample, this clonotype turned up a few times. The rearrangement joins TRBV4-1 to TRBJ1-5; tentatively, D is TRBD1 (5 bases). This CDR3 spans 16 amino acids. Germline V gene lookup returns CDR1 MGHRA and CDR2 YSYEKL. V was clipped by 2 bases and J by 5 bases, with 16 bases between them. The CDR3 DNA is TGCGCCAGCAGCCAAACGGGGGAGGGTGGTTATCAGCCCCAGCATTTT. Its translation: CASSQTGEGGYQPQHF.

This clonotype was observed a few times. The CDR3 DNA sequence: TGTGCCAGCAGTTACTCGATTAGCGGGGGGCCCGGGGAGCTGTTTTTT. Amino acid sequence: CASSYSISGGPGELFF. The V and J genes are TRBV6-5 and TRBJ2-2; 10 bases align to TRBD2. From germline, CDR1 is MNHEY and CDR2 SVGAGI. The trim removed 0 bases at V and 6 bases at J, leaving 4 bases unmatched. The CDR3 covers 16 residues.

This clonotype was detected a few times. J is TRBJ2-1 and V is TRBV27; D unclear. Trimming cost V 2 bases and J 1 base, with 12 bases left between them. The germline V gene encodes CDR1 MNHEY and CDR2 SMNVEV (reference sequence). CDR3 length: 16 residues. The CDR3: CASSLASSWSYNEQFF. The CDR3 region has the DNA TGTGCCAGCAGTTTAGCCTCTAGTTGGTCCTACAATGAGCAGTTCTTC.

This clonotype occurred a few times. V usage is TRBV12-3 or TRBV12-4 and J usage is TRBJ1-3; D not certain. The CDR3 contains 13 residues. V gave up 6 bases and J gave up 4 bases, with 10 bases separating them. DNA for the CDR3: TGTGCCAGCAGCACCACTCTGGGAAACACCATATATTTT. This translates into CASSTTLGNTIYF.

The chain employs TRBV5-1 and TRBJ1-1; no firm D call. CDR1 and CDR2 from the germline V gene are SGHRS and YFSETQ. Trimming took 2 bases from V and 5 from J, leaving 19 bases between them. The CDR3 is 16 amino acids. DNA for the CDR3: TGCGCCAGCAGCTTATTTGCCAAACCGGGTAAAACTGAAGCTTTCTTT. It codes for CASSLFAKPGKTEAFF. Together with reference TRBV5-1 and TRBJ1-1, the CDR3 gives the full variable domain: KAGVTQTPRYLIKTRGQQVTLSCSPISGHRSVSWYQQTPGQGLQFLFEYFSETQRNKGNFPGRFSGRQFSNSRSEMNVSTLELGDSALYLCASSLFAKPGKTEAFFGQGTRLTVV.

This clonotype came up many times. The chain combines TRBV5-4 with TRBJ2-5; perhaps TRBD1 as D (6 bases). The length of the CDR3 is 13 residues. V was cut by 4 bases and J by 4 bases, with 11 bases left in between. CDR1 and CDR2 from the germline V gene are SGHNT and YYREEE (reference sequence). The CDR3 sequence: CASSVQGGETQYF. The CDR3 coding sequence is TGTGCCAGCAGCGTACAGGGCGGAGAGACCCAGTACTTC.